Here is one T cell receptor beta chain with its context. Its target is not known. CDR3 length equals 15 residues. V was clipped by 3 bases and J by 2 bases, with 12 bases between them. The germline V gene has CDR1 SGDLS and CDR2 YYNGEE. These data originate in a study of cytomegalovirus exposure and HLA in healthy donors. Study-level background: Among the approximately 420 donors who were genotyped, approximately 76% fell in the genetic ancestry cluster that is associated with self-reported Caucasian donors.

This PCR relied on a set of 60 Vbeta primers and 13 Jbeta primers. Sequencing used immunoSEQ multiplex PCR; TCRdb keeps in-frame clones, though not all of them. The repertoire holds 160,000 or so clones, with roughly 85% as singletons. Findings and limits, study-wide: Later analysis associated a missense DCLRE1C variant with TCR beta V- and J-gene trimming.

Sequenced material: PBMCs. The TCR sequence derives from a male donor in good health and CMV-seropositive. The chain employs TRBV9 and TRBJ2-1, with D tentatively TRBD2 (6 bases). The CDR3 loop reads CASSDVGGPYNEQFF. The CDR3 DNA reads TGTGCCAGCAGCGACGTGGGAGGCCCCTACAATGAGCAGTTCTTC.